This is a list of T cell receptor beta chains from one sample in a study of blood T cells in healthy people across ages. TCRdb analysed the 5' RACE reads with MiXCR anew, one entry per CDR3 protein. The table shows more than 600,000 distinct CDR3 sequences, with 20% to 25% occurring only once. The same data also contributed to another study, on T cells of mothers and their children.

Sequences were obtained from blood. All receptors derive from a boy between 10 and 17 years old in good health. Each CDR3 is given with its conserved first and last residue. D genes are given only for firm matches. For some rows the clone size is stated as once, few or many, or as a class when expanded; others skip it.

d_call j_call clone_size v_call cdr3_nt cdr3_aa
. TRBJ2-4 few TRBV27 TGTGCCAGCAGTTTGTCAGACAAAAACATTCAGTACTTC CASSLSDKNIQYF
TRBD2 TRBJ2-5 . TRBV5-4 TGTGCCAGCACCGTGACAAGCGGGGGATTGGAGACCCAGTACTTC CASTVTSGGLETQYF
. TRBJ2-1 . TRBV9 TGTGCCAGCAGCGTAGAGGGGGTCTACAATGAGCAGTTCTTC CASSVEGVYNEQFF
. TRBJ1-4 . TRBV9 TGTGCCAGCAGCCCAAACAGCTATAATGAAAAACTGTTTTTT CASSPNSYNEKLFF
TRBD2 TRBJ2-3 . TRBV20-1 TGCAGTGCTAGTTCTAGCGGGGTCACAGATACGCAGTATTTT CSASSSGVTDTQYF
. TRBJ1-1 . TRBV19 TGTGCCAGTAGTTGGACGGGAGAAGGTTTCTTT CASSWTGEGFF
. TRBJ2-7 few TRBV5-5 TGTGCCAGCAGCAAGTGGGTCGACGAGCAGTACTTC CASSKWVDEQYF
. TRBJ2-7 few TRBV4-1 TGCGCCAGCAGCCAACATCTCACCTACGAGCAGTACTTC CASSQHLTYEQYF
. TRBJ2-6 . TRBV14 TGTGCCAGCAGCCAAGATAGGGCAGTCATTCAGGGCAACGTCCTGACTTTC CASSQDRAVIQGNVLTF
TRBD1 TRBJ2-5 . TRBV6-4 TGTGCCAGCACCAGGGGGAGAGAGACCCAGTACTTC CASTRGRETQYF
. TRBJ2-5 . TRBV5-1 TGCGCCAGCAGTCGATGGGCGGGCAGTGCGGGGACCCAGTACTTC CASSRWAGSAGTQYF
. TRBJ2-5 . TRBV7-9 TGTGCCAGCAGCTCGGGTAGGACCAACCTTCAAGAGACCCAGTACTTC CASSSGRTNLQETQYF
TRBD2 TRBJ2-5 . TRBV20-1 TGCAGTGCTGGACGGACTAGCGCGTACCAAGAGACCCAGTACTTC CSAGRTSAYQETQYF
. TRBJ1-3 few TRBV20-1 TGCAGTGCTAACCCAGGGAGCTCTGGAAACACCATATATTTT CSANPGSSGNTIYF
. TRBJ1-2 few TRBV12-3/TRBV12-4 TGTGCCAGCAGTTTAGCGGGACAAGTGCCGAATTTGGGGTATGGCTACACCTTC CASSLAGQVPNLGYGYTF
. TRBJ2-5 . TRBV25-1 TGTGCCAGCAGTGCCTGGGAAGGGTTCCAAGAGACCCAGTACTTC CASSAWEGFQETQYF
. TRBJ2-1 . TRBV28 TGTGCCAGCAGTTTGAGGGATAATACCTCCTACAATGAGCAGTTCTTC CASSLRDNTSYNEQFF
. TRBJ1-4 few TRBV28 TGTGCCAGCAGTTTGGGGCAGGGAGTTAATGAAAAACTGTTTTTT CASSLGQGVNEKLFF
TRBD1 TRBJ1-1 few TRBV12-3/TRBV12-4 TGTGCCAGCAGTTTAGCAATCGGACGGACAGGGTTGTCTGAAGCTTTCTTT CASSLAIGRTGLSEAFF
TRBD1 TRBJ1-5 . TRBV27 TGTGCCAGCAGTTTATCTCGGTATGGGACAGGCAGGGTGGATCAGCCCCAGCATTTT CASSLSRYGTGRVDQPQHF
. TRBJ2-5 . TRBV7-2 TGTGCCAGCAGCTTCACATTGGAGACCCAGTACTTC CASSFTLETQYF
. TRBJ2-5 . TRBV5-1 TGCGCCAGCAGCGTGTCGAGGTGGCAAGAGACCCAGTACTTC CASSVSRWQETQYF
. TRBJ2-5 . TRBV10-3 TGTGCCATCAGTTCGGTAAATAAGGAGACCCAGTACTTC CAISSVNKETQYF
. TRBJ2-1 . TRBV28 TGTGCCAGCAGTTCAACCGTTTTGGGGGCTCGTTCGGTGAGCTCCTACAATGAGCAGTTCTTC CASSSTVLGARSVSSYNEQFF
TRBD1 TRBJ2-3 few TRBV9 TGTGCCAGCAGCGCCGGACAGGGGGCGGATATAGATACGCAGTATTTT CASSAGQGADIDTQYF
. TRBJ2-5 . TRBV27 TGTGCCAGCAGTTCGGGCGCCTTAAGGGAGACCCAGTACTTC CASSSGALRETQYF
TRBD1 TRBJ2-2 few TRBV2 TGTGCCAGCAGAGCCGGGACAGGGCTCGGGGAGCTGTTTTTT CASRAGTGLGELFF
TRBD2 TRBJ2-2 . TRBV29-1 TGTAGCGGGAGTCTGGCCGGGGAGCTGTTTTTT CSGSLAGELFF
. TRBJ2-5 many TRBV4-1 TGCGCCAGCAGCCAGGACAGAGGGGGGGAGACCCAGTACTTC CASSQDRGGETQYF
TRBD1 TRBJ2-3 . TRBV5-4 TGTGCCAGCAGGCCACAGGGGGCGCCTTTAGGTACGCAGTATTTT CASRPQGAPLGTQYF
. TRBJ2-5 . TRBV5-1 TGCGCCAGCAGTTTTCAGGGCCTGAGGTCCGAGACCCAGTACTTC CASSFQGLRSETQYF
. TRBJ1-5 . TRBV6-5 TGTGCCAGCAGTTACTCGAAGCCGGCAGTCAATCAGCCCCAGCATTTT CASSYSKPAVNQPQHF
. TRBJ2-1 few TRBV6-2/TRBV6-3 TGTGCCAGCAGTTGGGGAGCCAATGAGCAGTTCTTC CASSWGANEQFF
TRBD2 TRBJ2-7 few TRBV2 TGTGCCAGCAGTGGGACTAGCGGCTACGAGCAGTACTTC CASSGTSGYEQYF
TRBD1 TRBJ2-1 . TRBV27 TGTGCCTGCGGCGGCAGGGGGCCCCGCTCCTACAATGAGCAGTTCTTC CACGGRGPRSYNEQFF
. TRBJ2-5 few TRBV24-1 TGTGCCACCAGTGATGGGGGCAGGGCTGAAATCGGGACCCAGTACTTC CATSDGGRAEIGTQYF
. TRBJ2-1 few TRBV29-1 TGCAGCGTTGATTCCAGCTCTCTGGGTCCGTTCTTC CSVDSSSLGPFF
TRBD2 TRBJ2-7 . TRBV12-3/TRBV12-4 TGTGCCAGCAGTTTTATAGCGGGAGTGGTCTACGAGCAGTACTTC CASSFIAGVVYEQYF
TRBD2 TRBJ2-3 . TRBV12-3/TRBV12-4 TGTGCCAGCAGTTTCCGGGAGGCAGATACGCAGTATTTT CASSFREADTQYF
. TRBJ2-1 many TRBV7-9 TGTGCCAGCAGCTCTGTTACATTGGGGCAGTTCTTC CASSSVTLGQFF